The clone carrying this T cell receptor (beta chain) was observed a handful of times. Its antigen is not identified. The whole isolated RNA underwent reverse transcription, so sequencing captured expressed TCRB transcripts. The table came from immunoSEQ multiplex PCR; TCRdb's copy has only in-frame clones and leaves some out. The table records 600,000 to 700,000 clones, roughly 12% of them present only once. The sample belongs to a study of beta chain features in type 1 diabetes. Study outcomes and limitations: Type 1 diabetes patients had moderately but significantly shorter TCRB CDR3s in all four CD4+ subsets.

This clonotype was sampled from a young man with type 1 diabetes. Sequenced: naive CD4+ T cells from blood.

CDR3 in amino acids: CASSSPAGYNEQFF. CDR3 coding DNA: TGTGCCAGCAGCTCCCCGGCGGGTTACAATGAGCAGTTCTTC. The chain links TRBV7-2 to TRBJ2-1, with a weak D call TRBD2 (5 bases). V dropped 4 bases and J dropped 4 bases, with 11 bases sitting between them. Germline CDR1 is SGHTA and CDR2 is FQGNSA. The CDR3 sequence is 14 residues long.